Listed here are 32 T cell receptor beta chains from one sample, sequenced in a study of tumor-infiltrating lymphocytes in localized non-small cell lung cancer. This table comes from immunoSEQ multiplex PCR, and its TCRdb copy is limited to in-frame clones, with some not included. The table lists 6,000 to 8,500 clones, 74% of them singletons. Sample: lung tumor tissue. The receptors were sampled from a human donor with non-small cell lung cancer.

V is TRBV21-1 and J is TRBJ1-5; the D segment call TRBD1 is taken from the table without a DNA check. TRBV21-1 is classified as a pseudogene. This CDR3 has 16 residues. The CDR3 nucleotides are TGTGCCAGCAACCCAAGGGACAGGGTGGGCAATCAGCCCCAGCATTTT. This gives the protein CASNPRDRVGNQPQHF.

This chain joins TRBV18 and TRBJ1-1, with D possibly TRBD1 on 5 matching bases. V shed 3 bases and J shed 5 bases, with 16 bases lying between them. Germline V lookup: CDR1 KGHSH, CDR2 LQKENI. This CDR3 has 15 residues. The CDR3 here is CASSPTPGEETEAFF. In DNA form, the CDR3 reads TGTGCCAGCTCACCGACTCCGGGGGAAGAAACTGAAGCTTTCTTT. The entire variable domain, with the rest obtained from reference TRBV18 and TRBJ1-1, is as follows: NAGVMQNPRHLVRRRGQEARLRCSPMKGHSHVYWYRQLPEEGLKFMVYLQKENIIDESGMPKERFSAEFPKEGPSILRIQQVVRGDSAAYFCASSPTPGEETEAFFGQGTRLTVV.

V and J are TRBV19 and TRBJ1-5, with 7 bases aligning to TRBD1. The CDR3 runs to 15 residues. With 2 bases clipped from V and 4 bases from J, the junction kept 5 bases outside the gene matches. Germline CDR1 reads LNHDA; CDR2 reads SQIVND (reference sequence). The CDR3 reads CASSILDRSNQPQHF. The CDR3 DNA reads TGTGCCAGTAGTATATTGGACAGGTCGAATCAGCCCCAGCATTTT.

This clone was counted between two and nine times. The V call is TRBV9, the J call TRBJ1-2, with D unclear. CDR1 and CDR2 (germline): SGDLS, YYNGEE. Trimming removed 0 bases at V and 4 bases at J, with 19 bases between. CDR3 length: 17 amino acids. This chain's CDR3 is CASSVADGVRPGYGYTF. CDR3 nucleotides: TGTGCCAGCAGCGTAGCGGATGGGGTCCGCCCCGGCTATGGCTACACCTTC.

A word on this clone: A junction boundary mismatches the germline segment, possibly from a read error. V is TRBV6-1 and J is TRBJ1-3; D is unresolved. Germline-derived CDR1 and CDR2 are MNHNS and SASEGT. This CDR3 region has 13 residues. CDR3 in DNA: TGTGCCAGCAGTCAAGCCTCTGGAAACACCATATATTTT. Translated: CASSQASGNTIYF.

The chain combines TRBV9 with TRBJ1-2; D gene unclear. CDR1 is SGDLS and CDR2 is YYNGEE in the germline V gene. V lost 3 bases, J lost 0 bases, and 18 bases lay in between. The length of the CDR3 is 17 residues. The CDR3: CASSGQNRLTANYGYTF. CDR3 coding DNA: TGTGCCAGCAGCGGTCAAAACCGACTGACTGCTAACTATGGCTACACCTTC.

The chain employs TRBV7-9 and TRBJ1-4; a weak D match, TRBD1 (6 bases). From germline, CDR1 is SEHNR and CDR2 FQNEAQ (reference sequence). CDR3 length equals 14 residues. The germline V and J ends were trimmed by 5 bases and 2 bases, with 9 bases remaining between them. CDR3 bases: TGTGCCAGCAGCCGAGACAGGACTAATGAAAAACTGTTTTTT. It encodes CASSRDRTNEKLFF.

This chain joins TRBV6-6 and TRBJ2-7; D ambiguous. Looked up from germline, CDR1 is MNHNY and CDR2 is SVGAGI (reference sequence). V gave up 5 bases and J gave up 7 bases, with 21 bases separating them. This CDR3 spans 15 amino acids. The CDR3 coding sequence is TGTGCCAGCAGTCCGAAACACTGGGTTGTTAGTGAGCAGTACTTC. It specifies CASSPKHWVVSEQYF.

The chain links TRBV30 to TRBJ1-1; possibly TRBD1 for D (5 bases). With 7 bases removed from V and 6 bases from J, the gap between germline ends came to 24 bases. The CDR3 consists of 15 residues. Germline lookup yields CDR1 GTSNPN and CDR2 SVGIG (reference sequence). The CDR3 sequence is CAYLPGGHPFPEAFF. The CDR3 nucleotides are TGTGCCTACCTCCCGGGGGGTCATCCCTTTCCTGAAGCTTTCTTT.

The J gene is TRBJ1-2, the V gene TRBV7-9; D perhaps matches TRBD1 (5 bases). The CDR3 consists of 14 residues. The V end was cut by 5 bases, the J end by 2 bases, with 12 bases between. Germline CDR1 reads SEHNR; CDR2 reads FQNEAQ (reference sequence). As DNA, the CDR3 is TGTGCCAGCAGCCTGCAGGGCGTGAACTATGGCTACACCTTC. Amino acid sequence: CASSLQGVNYGYTF. Together with reference TRBV7-9 and TRBJ1-2, the CDR3 gives the full variable domain: DTGVSQNPRHKITKRGQNVTFRCDPISEHNRLYWYRQTLGQGPEFLTYFQNEAQLEKSRLLSDRFSAERPKGSFSTLEIQRTEQGDSAMYLCASSLQGVNYGYTFGSGTRLTVV.

This chain links TRBV5-5 with TRBJ1-5, with D possibly TRBD1 on 5 matching bases. Trimming shortened V by 0 bases and J by 2 bases, and 9 bases separated the two germline ends. This CDR3 is 15 amino acids long. The germline V gene encodes CDR1 SGHKS and CDR2 YYEKEE (reference sequence). This CDR3 reads CASSLAGGGNQPQHF. DNA for the CDR3: TGTGCCAGCAGCTTGGCCGGGGGGGGCAATCAGCCCCAGCATTTT.

The J gene is TRBJ2-7, the V gene TRBV29-1, with 9 bases matching TRBD1. J gave up 7 bases and V 7 bases, and 5 bases lay outside the gene matches. CDR3 length equals 11 residues. CDR1 is SQVTM, CDR2 ANQGSEA, per germline. CDR3 residues: CSAAGTGEQYF. The CDR3 DNA is TGCAGCGCCGCCGGGACAGGGGAGCAGTACTTC.

CDR3: CASSLRTSGGAPGELFF. In DNA, the CDR3 is TGTGCCAGCAGCTTACGGACTAGCGGGGGGGCCCCCGGGGAGCTGTTTTTT. The chain has TRBV7-2 and TRBJ2-2; 15 nucleotides align to TRBD2. This CDR3 comprises 17 residues. Germline-derived CDR1 and CDR2 are SGHTA and FQGNSA. V trimming: 2 bases; J trimming: 6 bases; junction bases outside the gene matches: 4. Filled out from reference TRBV7-2 and TRBJ2-2, the complete variable domain reads GAGVSQSPSNKVTEKGKDVELRCDPISGHTALYWYRQSLGQGLEFLIYFQGNSAPDKSGLPSDRFSAERTGGSVSTLTIQRTQQEDSAVYLCASSLRTSGGAPGELFFGEGSRLTVL.

The genes are TRBV4-2 and TRBJ2-4; 10 bases align to TRBD2. CDR3 length equals 17 residues. The ends lost 1 base at V and 0 bases at J; junction bases unmatched: 3. Germline values: CDR1 LGHNA, CDR2 YNFKEQ. The CDR3 DNA reads as TGTGCCAGCAGCCAAGGAACTAGCGGGGTAGCCAAAAACATTCAGTACTTC. It is translated as CASSQGTSGVAKNIQYF.

This chain connects TRBV4-3 to TRBJ1-2; 9 positions agree with TRBD1. The CDR3 has 15 residues. CDR1 and CDR2 from the germline V gene are LGHNA and YSLEER. Trimming took 0 bases from V and 5 from J; bases not matched to a gene: 4. CDR3 in amino acids: CASSQDNRGPYGYTF. The CDR3 coding sequence is TGCGCCAGCAGCCAAGATAACAGGGGGCCGTATGGCTACACCTTC.

V gene TRBV29-1 combines with J gene TRBJ2-7; 7 positions match TRBD2. Trimming removed 1 base from V and 2 bases from J; junction bases left unmatched: 2. The germline V gene has CDR1 SQVTM and CDR2 ANQGSEA. This CDR3 is built from 13 residues. The CDR3: CSVEGGGAYEQYF. The CDR3 nucleotides read TGCAGCGTTGAAGGCGGGGGAGCCTACGAGCAGTACTTC.

The chain couples TRBV14 to TRBJ2-7; 7 bases fit TRBD1. The CDR3 is made up of 16 amino acids. Germline trimming cut 0 bases from V and 1 base from J; bases unmatched to any gene: 6. The germline V gene has CDR1 SGHDN and CDR2 FVKESK. The CDR3, as DNA: TGTGCCAGCAGCCAAGAATCGGTGACAGGGTCCTACGAGCAGTACTTC. It specifies CASSQESVTGSYEQYF.

V gene TRBV5-8 combines with J gene TRBJ1-2, with a weak D call TRBD1 (6 bases). V lost 7 bases and J lost 4, with 14 bases in between. CDR3 length: 13 amino acids. Germline V gene sequence: CDR1 SGHTS, CDR2 YDEGEE. CDR3 in DNA: TGTGCCAGCGCCCCGGGACATCGCTATGGCTACACCTTC. Translated: CASAPGHRYGYTF.

The chain has TRBV7-9 and TRBJ1-3; 7 nucleotides match TRBD1. The CDR3 length is 17 residues. V shed 5 bases and J 3 bases; nucleotides not matched to a gene: 13. CDR1 is SEHNR and CDR2 is FQNEAQ in the germline V gene (reference sequence). The CDR3 region has the DNA TGTGCCAGCAGCCATCCAGGGGGGATCGCGTATGGAAACACCATATATTTT. It specifies CASSHPGGIAYGNTIYF. Supplemented by reference TRBV7-9 and TRBJ1-3, the full variable domain reads DTGVSQNPRHKITKRGQNVTFRCDPISEHNRLYWYRQTLGQGPEFLTYFQNEAQLEKSRLLSDRFSAERPKGSFSTLEIQRTEQGDSAMYLCASSHPGGIAYGNTIYFGEGSWLTVV.

The rearrangement joins TRBV28 to TRBJ1-1; no reliable D call. Germline CDR1 MDHEN, CDR2 SYDVKM. The CDR3 sequence is 13 residues long. Trimming left V 5 bases short and J 5 bases short, with 12 bases between. CDR3 DNA sequence: TGTGCCAGCAGTCGGGAAGTATTAACTGAAGCTTTCTTT. Translating it yields CASSREVLTEAFF. Full variable domain (rest looked up from reference TRBV28 and TRBJ1-1): DVKVTQSSRYLVKRTGEKVFLECVQDMDHENMFWYRQDPGLGLRLIYFSYDVKMKEKGDIPEGYSVSREKKERFSLILESASTNQTSMYLCASSREVLTEAFFGQGTRLTVV.

By share, this clone ranks as medium-sized. V and J are TRBV27 and TRBJ2-1, with TRBD2 matching over 10 bases. V dropped 4 bases and J dropped 9; count of bases not matched to a gene: 12. Germline V gives CDR1 MNHEY, CDR2 SMNVEV (reference sequence). CDR3 length: 16 amino acids. CDR3 in DNA: TGTGCCAGCAGTTCCTTAGCGGGGGGAAGCCTCACTGAGCAGTTCTTC. It encodes CASSSLAGGSLTEQFF.

The chain couples TRBV21-1 to TRBJ1-1; the tabulated D call, TRBD1, remains unverified against the DNA. TRBV21-1 is annotated as a pseudogene. The CDR3 consists of 17 residues. Here the CDR3 reads CASRVPKDRDVGDEAFF. CDR3 coding DNA: TGTGCCAGCAGAGTCCCGAAGGACAGGGACGTGGGGGATGAAGCTTTCTTT.

The CDR3 nucleotides read TGTGCCAGCAGTGGGAGGGTGAGCAATCAGCCCCAGCATTTT. Amino acid sequence: CASSGRVSNQPQHF. The chain couples TRBV6-1 to TRBJ1-5; D remains ambiguous. Deletions cut 4 bases from V and 1 base from J, with 8 bases between. The CDR3 length is 14 residues. Germline V gene data show CDR1 as MNHNS and CDR2 as SASEGT.

In DNA form, the CDR3 reads TGTGCCAGCAGTAAGAATAGCAATCAGCCCCAGCATTTT. This gives the protein CASSKNSNQPQHF. The chain employs TRBV27 and TRBJ1-5; D unresolved. Per germline, CDR1 MNHEY and CDR2 SMNVEV (reference sequence). This CDR3 spans 13 amino acids. V lost 5 bases to trimming and J lost 0 bases, with 5 bases between them.

The chain uses TRBV9 and TRBJ2-5, with 12 nucleotides matching TRBD2. CDR3 size: 16 residues. Per germline, CDR1 SGDLS and CDR2 YYNGEE. V dropped 0 bases and J dropped 2; count of bases not matched to a gene: 2. The DNA of the CDR3 is TGTGCCAGCAGCGTAGGGCTAGCGGGGGGGCAAGAGACCCAGTACTTC. It translates to CASSVGLAGGQETQYF. Filled out from reference TRBV9 and TRBJ2-5, the complete variable domain reads DSGVTQTPKHLITATGQRVTLRCSPRSGDLSVYWYQQSLDQGLQFLIQYYNGEERAKGNILERFSAQQFPDLHSELNLSSLELGDSALYFCASSVGLAGGQETQYFGPGTRLLVL.

The chain is built from TRBV11-1 and TRBJ1-1; D unclear. This CDR3 is built from 11 residues. The germline V and J ends were trimmed by 4 bases and 8 bases, with 8 bases remaining between them. Germline CDR1 and CDR2: SGHAT and FQDESV (reference sequence). Here the CDR3 DNA reads TGTGCCAGCAGCTCATCCTCGGAAGCTTTCTTT. Translating gives CASSSSSEAFF.

This clone was seen a few times. J is TRBJ2-2 and V is TRBV9; D may correspond to TRBD1 or TRBD2 (5 bases each). Germline V lookup: CDR1 SGDLS, CDR2 YYNGEE. This CDR3 is 18 amino acids long. Between the trimmed V and J ends, which lost 0 bases and 3 bases, there was a span of 18 bases. The CDR3 bases are TGTGCCAGCAGCGTAGTTCCCCCCGGGGACCGGGACACCGGGGAGCTGTTTTTT. Translating it yields CASSVVPPGDRDTGELFF.

This clone was observed once. The chain recombines TRBV28 with TRBJ2-5, with 7 bases matching TRBD2. The germline V gene encodes CDR1 MDHEN and CDR2 SYDVKM. This CDR3 contains 14 residues. Germline trimming cut 5 bases from V and 5 bases from J; bases unmatched to any gene: 8. CDR3 loop: CASSPGLPGETQYF. The CDR3 region has the DNA TGTGCCAGCAGTCCGGGACTACCAGGGGAGACCCAGTACTTC.

The chain employs TRBV19 and TRBJ2-1; 10 bases fit TRBD2. V gave up 3 bases and J gave up 5 bases; unmatched junction bases: 4. Looked up from germline, CDR1 is LNHDA and CDR2 is SQIVND (reference sequence). The CDR3 length is 15 residues. The DNA of the CDR3 is TGTGCCAGTAGTATTTTGCTAGCGGGGGACAATGAGCAGTTCTTC. Its translation is CASSILLAGDNEQFF.

This sequence joins TRBV5-4 and TRBJ2-1; unclear D gene. V was shortened by 4 bases and J by 3 bases, with 11 bases between the two germline ends. The CDR3 contains 14 residues. The germline V gene encodes CDR1 SGHNT and CDR2 YYREEE (reference sequence). Here the CDR3 DNA reads TGTGCCAGCAGCCACCGGACCAGCTACAATGAGCAGTTCTTC. It encodes CASSHRTSYNEQFF.

This clone has just one count. CDR3 DNA sequence: TGTGCCAGCAGTCATCCGGGACTAGCGGGGGACCTAGTTAATGAGCAGTTCTTC. This translates into CASSHPGLAGDLVNEQFF. The rearrangement uses TRBV28 and TRBJ2-1; TRBD2 agrees at 14 bases. The V segment lost 5 bases and the J segment 7 bases; nucleotides outside the gene matches: 13. The CDR3 has 18 amino acids. In germline, CDR1 is MDHEN, CDR2 SYDVKM.

The rearrangement uses TRBV5-4 and TRBJ1-1; 7 bases are a match to TRBD1. CDR3 length: 15 amino acids. The J segment lost 3 bases and the V segment lost 4 bases, leaving 9 bases of the junction unmatched. The germline CDR1 and CDR2 sequences are SGHNT and YYREEE (reference sequence). This chain's CDR3 is CASSRGSGGYTEAFF. The CDR3 DNA reads TGTGCCAGCAGCCGAGGCTCAGGGGGATACACTGAAGCTTTCTTT.